A single sample is the source of the 24 T cell receptor beta chains below, sequenced in a study of immune evolution from preneoplasia to lung adenocarcinoma. The repertoire was sequenced with immunoSEQ multiplex PCR; TCRdb's copy has only in-frame clones and lacks some. The sample records 6,000 to 8,000 clones, 65% to 75% being singletons. Source material: FFPE adjacent normal lung tissue. The receptor source for this set is a donor aged 70 or over with lung adenocarcinoma.

This sequence joins TRBV12-5 and TRBJ1-2; D unclear. CDR1 is LGHNT and CDR2 is FRNRAP in the germline V gene. With 4 bases removed from V and 8 bases from J, the gap between germline ends came to 11 bases. The CDR3 is 12 amino acids. For the CDR3, the DNA is TGTGCTAGTGGTTCTTACCCTTCGGGCTACACCTTC. Translated, it gives CASGSYPSGYTF.

This clone was seen more than once but under ten times. This chain uses TRBV30 with TRBJ1-1, with D maybe TRBD1 (6 bases). This CDR3 comprises 15 residues. Trimming removed 3 bases at V and 0 bases at J, with 14 bases between. Germline V CDR1 and CDR2: GTSNPN, SVGIG (reference sequence). The chain's CDR3 is CAWSLPGGMNTEAFF. CDR3 nucleotide sequence: TGTGCCTGGAGCCTCCCTGGGGGCATGAACACTGAAGCTTTCTTT.

The chain couples TRBV11-2 to TRBJ1-2, with 7 bases lining up with TRBD1. This CDR3 comprises 13 residues. V lost 6 bases and J lost 4; bases outside the gene matches: 5. The germline CDR1 and CDR2 sequences are SGHAT and FQNNGV. The CDR3 sequence is CASSPGQIYGYTF. The CDR3 DNA reads as TGTGCCAGCAGTCCGGGACAGATCTATGGCTACACCTTC.

The chain joins TRBV6-1 to TRBJ1-2, with a weak D call TRBD1 (5 bases). In germline, CDR1 is MNHNS, CDR2 SASEGT. Trimming took off 0 bases at V and 6 bases at J, with 8 bases between the two ends. CDR3 length: 13 amino acids. In DNA form, the CDR3 reads TGTGCCAGCAGTGAAGCGGGGGGACATGGCTACACCTTC. Its protein is CASSEAGGHGYTF.

Points on this clone: This sample also contains other DNA sequences that code for the same CDR3. This chain joins TRBV6-1 and TRBJ1-5, with a weak D call TRBD1 (6 bases). The germline V and J ends were trimmed by 8 bases and 4 bases, with 18 bases remaining between them. The germline V gene encodes CDR1 MNHNS and CDR2 SASEGT. CDR3 length equals 15 residues. CDR3 protein: CASGGLDPRNQPQHF. The CDR3 nucleotides read TGTGCCAGCGGGGGCCTAGATCCCCGGAATCAGCCCCAGCATTTT.

V usage is TRBV30 and J usage is TRBJ1-6, with 9 bases matching TRBD1. Unmatched junction bases numbered 2, after V lost 4 bases and J lost 7 bases. This CDR3 has 13 residues. Germline-derived CDR1 and CDR2 are GTSNPN and SVGIG (reference sequence). This CDR3 reads CAWTGQGNSPLHF. CDR3 in DNA: TGTGCCTGGACGGGACAGGGAAATTCACCCCTCCACTTT.

This chain joins TRBV15 and TRBJ1-1; no reliable D call. Germline lookup yields CDR1 LNHNV and CDR2 YYDKDF (reference sequence). The CDR3 sequence is 15 residues long. The ends were cut back, 0 bases at V and 1 base at J, with 9 bases in the middle. The CDR3 nucleotides read TGTGCCACCAGCAGAGATCGTGGGTGGAACACTGAAGCTTTCTTT. Amino acids: CATSRDRGWNTEAFF.

The chain is built from TRBV11-3 and TRBJ1-1; the D is unclear. V was pared by 2 bases and J by 3 bases, with 4 bases between. Germline values: CDR1 SGHNT, CDR2 YENEEA. CDR3 length: 12 residues. Written as DNA, the CDR3 is TGTGCCAGCAGCTTATCGTACACTGAAGCTTTCTTT. It codes for CASSLSYTEAFF.

This chain uses TRBV5-1 with TRBJ2-5, with D unclear. V lost 4 bases to trimming and J lost 2 bases, with 9 bases between them. The CDR3 is 13 residues long. CDR1 and CDR2 (germline): SGHRS, YFSETQ. The CDR3 loop reads CASSNPRQETQYF. The CDR3 region has the DNA TGCGCCAGCAGCAATCCCCGGCAAGAGACCCAGTACTTC.

The rearrangement joins TRBV7-3 to TRBJ2-5; 8 bases agree with TRBD1. This CDR3 has 15 amino acids. Germline V gives CDR1 SGHTA, CDR2 FQGTGA. Trimming cost V 2 bases and J 4 bases; bases outside gene matches: 6. This chain's CDR3 is CASSLQPGQGETQYF. In DNA form, the CDR3 reads TGTGCCAGCAGCTTACAGCCCGGACAGGGAGAGACCCAGTACTTC.

V gene TRBV28 combines with J gene TRBJ2-7, with D possibly called TRBD1 or TRBD2 (6 bases each). The CDR3 sequence is 14 residues long. V was cut by 6 bases and J by 3 bases, with 15 bases left in between. Germline-derived CDR1 and CDR2 are MDHEN and SYDVKM. The CDR3 DNA is TGTGCCAGCAGCCCCGGCGGAGGGGGCTACGAGCAGTACTTC. Residues: CASSPGGGGYEQYF.

This clone was detected only once. The chain couples TRBV7-2 to TRBJ2-7, with TRBD1 identical over 10 bases. This CDR3 comprises 13 residues. Germline assignment: CDR1 SGHTA and CDR2 FQGNSA. V dropped 8 bases and J dropped 4; count of bases not matched to a gene: 5. As DNA, the CDR3 is TGTGCCAGCCGGGACAGGGGCCTTTACGAGCAGTACTTC. It translates to CASRDRGLYEQYF. The full variable domain, in which reference TRBV7-2 and TRBJ2-7 provide the parts outside the CDR3, is GAGVSQSPSNKVTEKGKDVELRCDPISGHTALYWYRQSLGQGLEFLIYFQGNSAPDKSGLPSDRFSAERTGGSVSTLTIQRTQQEDSAVYLCASRDRGLYEQYFGPGTRLTVT.

This clone was picked up one time. The chain joins TRBV2 to TRBJ1-1; D call uncertain. The CDR3 extends over 13 amino acids. Germline values: CDR1 SNHLY, CDR2 FYNNEI. The V gene lost 10 bases and the J gene lost 1 base, with 13 bases spanning the gap. CDR3 in amino acids: CATLGESNTEAFF. Here the CDR3 DNA reads TGTGCCACCCTAGGCGAATCGAACACTGAAGCTTTCTTT.

In nucleotides, the CDR3 is TGTGCCAGCAGCTTAGGGCAGACCAACACTGAAGCTTTCTTT. It translates to CASSLGQTNTEAFF. The rearrangement links TRBV11-2 to TRBJ1-1; no firm D call. Germline CDR1 is SGHAT and CDR2 is FQNNGV. The CDR3 length is 14 residues. Trimming shortened V by 1 base and J by 2 bases, and 8 bases separated the two germline ends.

J is TRBJ2-2 and V is TRBV14, with 7 bases identical to TRBD2. CDR1 is SGHDN, CDR2 FVKESK, per germline. There are 15 residues in the CDR3. J lost 4 bases, V lost 5 bases, and 7 bases had no gene match. CDR3 DNA: TGTGCCAGCAGCACACTAGCGCTCATCACCGGGGAGCTGTTTTTT. Translating gives CASSTLALITGELFF.

The V and J genes are TRBV10-3 and TRBJ2-7; D call uncertain. Germline assignment: CDR1 ENHRY and CDR2 SYGVKD. This CDR3 region has 11 residues. The V end lost 4 bases, the J end lost 3 bases, and 4 bases lay between the germline ends. The CDR3, as DNA: TGTGCCATCAGTGCTGGCTACGAGCAGTACTTC. It yields the protein CAISAGYEQYF.

This chain's CDR3 is CASSLGPASGAFF. The CDR3 DNA is TGCGCCAGCAGCTTGGGCCCAGCGTCGGGAGCTTTCTTT. This chain uses TRBV5-1 with TRBJ1-1; D is undetermined. The CDR3 is 13 amino acids. V was shortened by 0 bases and J by 10 bases, with 13 bases between the two germline ends. CDR1 and CDR2 (germline): SGHRS, YFSETQ.

This clone turned up a few times. The chain couples TRBV14 to TRBJ2-5; no clear D gene. CDR3 length: 16 residues. Trimming left V 3 bases short and J 3 bases short, with 17 bases between. Germline CDR1 SGHDN, CDR2 FVKESK. The CDR3: CASSHSLTFTEETQYF. CDR3 bases: TGTGCCAGCAGCCACTCCCTTACTTTCACGGAAGAGACCCAGTACTTC.

The rearrangement links TRBV19 to TRBJ1-2, with D unclear. The V gene's germline CDR1 is LNHDA and CDR2 SQIVND (reference sequence). The length of the CDR3 is 19 residues. Trimming stripped 4 bases from V and 1 base from J, with 25 bases between. The CDR3 protein is CASSTLPGDPKRGNYGYTF. Here the CDR3 DNA reads TGTGCCAGTAGTACCCTTCCCGGCGACCCTAAGCGTGGTAACTATGGCTACACCTTC.

The chain joins TRBV5-1 to TRBJ1-4, with 7 nucleotides matching TRBD1. J lost 6 bases, V lost 5 bases, and 7 bases had no gene match. CDR3 size: 14 residues. The germline V gene encodes CDR1 SGHRS and CDR2 YFSETQ. The chain's CDR3 is CASRPRTGDEKLFF. In DNA form, the CDR3 reads TGCGCCAGCAGGCCCAGGACAGGCGATGAAAAACTGTTTTTT.

The rearrangement links TRBV30 to TRBJ1-3; no reliable D call. V gave up 3 bases and J gave up 0 bases, with 6 bases separating them. This CDR3 contains 13 residues. Germline-derived CDR1 and CDR2 are GTSNPN and SVGIG (reference sequence). CDR3 DNA sequence: TGTGCCTGGAGCCTGCTCTCTGGAAACACCATATATTTT. Translating it yields CAWSLLSGNTIYF.

This chain uses TRBV6-5 with TRBJ2-7; 11 bases are a match to TRBD2. Trimming removed 6 bases from V and 7 bases from J; junction bases left unmatched: 8. Germline CDR1 is MNHEY and CDR2 is SVGAGI. This CDR3 spans 14 amino acids. CDR3 region: CASSKTSGEFEQYF. The CDR3 DNA sequence: TGTGCCAGCAGCAAGACTAGCGGGGAATTTGAGCAGTACTTC.

The chain links TRBV5-1 to TRBJ1-2; D uncertain. This CDR3 has 13 residues. V was pared by 4 bases and J by 0 bases, with 7 bases between. In germline, CDR1 is SGHRS, CDR2 YFSETQ. CDR3 sequence (DNA): TGCGCCAGCAGCCAAGAAGCTAACTATGGCTACACCTTC. Translation gives CASSQEANYGYTF.

The chain employs TRBV9 and TRBJ2-7; 7 bases are shared with TRBD2. V was pared by 0 bases and J by 7 bases, with 7 bases of the junction left unmatched. The CDR3 contains 14 residues. CDR1 SGDLS and CDR2 YYNGEE come from the germline V gene. The CDR3: CASSVELGGREQYF. DNA for the CDR3: TGTGCCAGCAGCGTAGAATTGGGAGGGCGAGAGCAGTACTTC.